This passage covers 17 T cell receptor beta chains from one sample sequenced in a study of beta chain features in type 1 diabetes listed by TCRdb under 2018. The library was prepared using the immunoSEQ multiplex PCR assay. The entire amount of isolated RNA was reverse transcribed using the High Capacity cDNA Reverse Transcription Kit, so the sequenced TCRB transcripts were expressed ones. TCRdb's version of the immuneACCESS table is confined to in-frame rearrangements and falls short of the full clone set. An unresolved V gene accounts for under half of the shortfall where checked; the remainder is of unknown origin. For this sample the table gives approximately 150,000 clones, of which 63% were detected only once. The ten largest clones capture roughly 0.092% of the sample. These receptors have no known antigen. The study at large found these results: In all four CD4+ subsets, TCRB CDR3 length was moderately but significantly shorter in type 1 diabetes patients.

The material sequenced was naive CD4+ T cells from blood. The cell subset or site label, as the study defines it: true naive CD4+ T cells. All receptors come from a young man with type 1 diabetes.

The genes are TRBV9 and TRBJ2-1, with TRBD2 matching over 8 bases. Germline V gene lookup returns CDR1 SGDLS and CDR2 YYNGEE. J lost 3 bases, V lost 4 bases, and 12 bases had no gene match. This CDR3 spans 17 amino acids. CDR3 amino acids: CASSLGTGTRSYNEQFF. As DNA, the CDR3 is TGTGCCAGCAGCTTAGGAACCGGGACTAGGAGCTACAATGAGCAGTTCTTC.

The chain uses TRBV11-2 and TRBJ1-5; maybe TRBD1 (5 bases). CDR3 length: 13 amino acids. The V end was cut by 5 bases, the J end by 5 bases, with 10 bases between. Germline CDR1 SGHAT, CDR2 FQNNGV. For the CDR3, the DNA is TGTGCCAGCAGCGATGGGGCGTATCAGCCCCAGCATTTT. It is translated as CASSDGAYQPQHF. Full variable domain (outside the CDR3, taken from reference TRBV11-2 and TRBJ1-5): EAGVAQSPRYKIIEKRQSVAFWCNPISGHATLYWYQQILGQGPKLLIQFQNNGVVDDSQLPKDRFSAERLKGVDSTLKIQPAKLEDSAVYLCASSDGAYQPQHFGDGTRLSIL.

As regards this clone: This CDR3 is also generated by other DNA sequences in the sample. This sequence joins TRBV11-2 and TRBJ2-3; D ambiguous. The V gene's germline CDR1 is SGHAT and CDR2 FQNNGV. This CDR3 contains 13 residues. Trimming stripped 1 base from V and 4 bases from J, with 6 bases between. The CDR3 region has the DNA TGTGCCAGCAGCTTAGCTGGGGCAGATACGCAGTATTTT. It translates to CASSLAGADTQYF.

The chain joins TRBV5-6 to TRBJ2-7; no definite D call. Germline values: CDR1 SGHDT, CDR2 YYEEEE. The germline V and J ends were trimmed by 2 bases and 1 base, with 7 bases remaining between them. The CDR3 runs to 13 residues. The CDR3 protein is CASSLGRSYEQYF. The CDR3 bases are TGTGCCAGCAGCTTAGGACGGTCCTACGAGCAGTACTTC. Together with reference TRBV5-6 and TRBJ2-7, the CDR3 gives the full variable domain: DAGVTQSPTHLIKTRGQQVTLRCSPKSGHDTVSWYQQALGQGPQFIFQYYEEEERQRGNFPDRFSGHQFPNYSSELNVNALLLGDSALYLCASSLGRSYEQYFGPGTRLTVT.

This clone has just a few counts. The chain is built from TRBV29-1 and TRBJ1-1, with unresolved D. V was cut by 6 bases and J by 1 base, with 12 bases left in between. Germline lookup yields CDR1 SQVTM and CDR2 ANQGSEA. The CDR3 is 13 amino acids. CDR3 nucleotide sequence: TGCAGCGTGTCTCGAAGAGCGAACACTGAAGCTTTCTTT. Translation: CSVSRRANTEAFF.

This clone came up a few times. The chain uses TRBV30 and TRBJ2-5; D gene unclear. Trimming removed 2 bases from V and 5 bases from J, with 9 bases in between. Looked up from germline, CDR1 is GTSNPN and CDR2 is SVGIG (reference sequence). This CDR3 is built from 12 residues. CDR3 coding DNA: TGTGCCTGGAGTTCGGTATGGGAGACCCAGTACTTC. This encodes CAWSSVWETQYF.

This clone was recorded a few times. The chain employs TRBV4-3 and TRBJ2-5; TRBD2 might be the D (6 bases). The CDR3 extends over 14 amino acids. Looked up from germline, CDR1 is LGHNA and CDR2 is YSLEER. V lost 4 bases and J 3 bases, leaving 12 bases between the germline ends. This CDR3 is CASSPGGREETQYF. CDR3 nucleotides: TGCGCCAGCAGCCCTGGGGGGAGAGAAGAGACCCAGTACTTC.

CDR3 protein: CSVTALKNGRMNTEAFF. DNA for the CDR3: TGCAGCGTTACCGCCCTTAAGAACGGGAGAATGAACACTGAAGCTTTCTTT. The chain employs TRBV29-1 and TRBJ1-1; D uncertain. The germline V and J ends were trimmed by 5 bases and 0 bases, with 22 bases remaining between them. The CDR3 runs to 17 residues. Germline assignment: CDR1 SQVTM and CDR2 ANQGSEA.

This sequence joins TRBV30 and TRBJ2-5, with TRBD2 identical over 14 bases. The CDR3 loop spans 18 amino acids. J was trimmed by 5 bases and V by 3 bases; bases with no gene match: 14. Germline CDR1 GTSNPN, CDR2 SVGIG (reference sequence). The CDR3 nucleotides read TGTGCCTGGAGGACTAGCGGGGGGGCTCACAAGTATTGGGAGACCCAGTACTTC. It codes for CAWRTSGGAHKYWETQYF.

J is TRBJ2-7 and V is TRBV10-3; D is uncertain. The length of the CDR3 is 12 residues. Germline V gene data show CDR1 as ENHRY and CDR2 as SYGVKD. The V gene lost 2 bases and the J gene lost 6 bases, with 8 bases spanning the gap. CDR3 residues: CAISEGRTEQYF. In DNA form, the CDR3 reads TGTGCCATCAGTGAGGGTAGAACCGAGCAGTACTTC.

This clone appeared a few times. The chain is built from TRBV30 and TRBJ1-1; D remains unclear. Per germline, CDR1 GTSNPN and CDR2 SVGIG (reference sequence). The CDR3 length is 13 residues. V gave up 3 bases and J gave up 5 bases, with 13 bases separating them. The CDR3 nucleotides read TGTGCCTGGAGCGCCTCGGTAGGTACTGAAGCTTTCTTT. It is translated as CAWSASVGTEAFF.

This chain connects TRBV25-1 to TRBJ2-1, with D hard to call. V lost 0 bases and J 7 bases, leaving 10 bases between the germline ends. In germline, CDR1 is MGHDK, CDR2 SYGVNS. The CDR3 totals 14 residues. CDR3 loop: CASSEYKGTNEQFF. The CDR3 nucleotides are TGTGCCAGCAGTGAATATAAGGGTACGAATGAGCAGTTCTTC.

The genes are TRBV7-2 and TRBJ2-3; D may be TRBD2 (6 bases). This CDR3 has 14 amino acids. The ends were cut back, 3 bases at V and 3 bases at J, with 10 bases in the middle. Germline V gene lookup returns CDR1 SGHTA and CDR2 FQGNSA. The CDR3 DNA is TGTGCCAGCAGCTTTCTAGGGAGGACAGATACGCAGTATTTT. Protein sequence: CASSFLGRTDTQYF.

This clone was picked up a small number of times. The chain recombines TRBV9 with TRBJ1-5; weak D call: TRBD1 (5 bases). Germline V gene sequence: CDR1 SGDLS, CDR2 YYNGEE. This CDR3 comprises 15 residues. V was clipped by 4 bases and J by 2 bases, with 13 bases between them. CDR3 amino acids: CASSLGPLGNQPQHF. DNA for the CDR3: TGTGCCAGCAGCTTGGGACCCCTGGGCAATCAGCCCCAGCATTTT.

The chain uses TRBV10-3 and TRBJ1-1; a possible D gene is TRBD1 (5 bases). V lost 2 bases to trimming and J lost 5 bases, with 9 bases between them. CDR3 length equals 13 residues. Germline-derived CDR1 and CDR2 are ENHRY and SYGVKD. CDR3 DNA sequence: TGTGCCATCAGTGAGAAGGGACCAACTGAAGCTTTCTTT. Translation: CAISEKGPTEAFF.

This chain uses TRBV7-9 with TRBJ1-2, with D maybe TRBD1 (5 bases). CDR3 length equals 15 residues. Germline CDR1 reads SEHNR; CDR2 reads FQNEAQ (reference sequence). V lost 2 bases and J 4 bases, leaving 14 bases between the germline ends. CDR3 residues: CASSLRGGEGYGYTF. CDR3 DNA: TGTGCCAGCAGCTTAAGGGGCGGTGAAGGCTATGGCTACACCTTC.

The chain has TRBV5-6 and TRBJ2-3; D call uncertain. The V and J ends lost 3 bases and 2 bases respectively, with 4 bases between them. The CDR3 is made up of 12 amino acids. Germline V CDR1 and CDR2: SGHDT, YYEEEE. This CDR3 reads CASSWDTDTQYF. For the CDR3, the DNA is TGTGCCAGCAGCTGGGACACAGATACGCAGTATTTT. Full variable domain (rest looked up from reference TRBV5-6 and TRBJ2-3): DAGVTQSPTHLIKTRGQQVTLRCSPKSGHDTVSWYQQALGQGPQFIFQYYEEEERQRGNFPDRFSGHQFPNYSSELNVNALLLGDSALYLCASSWDTDTQYFGPGTRLTVL.